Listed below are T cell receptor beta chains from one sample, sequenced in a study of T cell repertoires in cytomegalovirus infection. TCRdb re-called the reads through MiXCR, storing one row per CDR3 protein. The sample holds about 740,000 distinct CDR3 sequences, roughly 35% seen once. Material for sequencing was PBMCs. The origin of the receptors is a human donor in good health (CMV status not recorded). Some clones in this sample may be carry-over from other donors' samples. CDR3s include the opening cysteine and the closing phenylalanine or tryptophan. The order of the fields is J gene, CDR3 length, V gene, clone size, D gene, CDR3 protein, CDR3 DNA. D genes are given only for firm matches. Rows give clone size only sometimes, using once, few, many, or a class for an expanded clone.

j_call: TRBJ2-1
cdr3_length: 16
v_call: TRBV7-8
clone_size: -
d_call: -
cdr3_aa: CASSLAQPTRPDEQFF
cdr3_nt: TGTGCCAGCAGCTTAGCGCAACCTACTAGGCCCGATGAGCAGTTCTTC

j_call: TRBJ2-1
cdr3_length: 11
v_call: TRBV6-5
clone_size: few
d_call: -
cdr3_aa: CATTGHNEQFF
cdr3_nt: TGTGCCACAACAGGGCATAATGAGCAGTTCTTC

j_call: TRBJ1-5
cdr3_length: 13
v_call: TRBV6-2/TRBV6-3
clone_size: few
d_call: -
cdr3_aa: CASRNRGAQPQHF
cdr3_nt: TGTGCCAGCAGAAATCGGGGGGCACAGCCCCAGCATTTT

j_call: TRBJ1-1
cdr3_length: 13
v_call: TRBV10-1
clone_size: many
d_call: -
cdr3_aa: CASRADRNTEAFF
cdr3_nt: TGCGCCAGCAGGGCTGACAGGAACACTGAAGCTTTCTTT

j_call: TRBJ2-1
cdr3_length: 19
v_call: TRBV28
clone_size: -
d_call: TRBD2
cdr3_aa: CASSSHLPGTSGGVIEQFF
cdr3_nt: TGTGCCAGCAGTTCCCACCTCCCCGGGACTAGCGGGGGGGTGATTGAGCAGTTCTTC

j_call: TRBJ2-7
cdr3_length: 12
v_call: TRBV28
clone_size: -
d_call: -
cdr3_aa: CASRSQGGEQYF
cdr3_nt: TGTGCCAGCAGGTCACAGGGAGGCGAGCAGTACTTC

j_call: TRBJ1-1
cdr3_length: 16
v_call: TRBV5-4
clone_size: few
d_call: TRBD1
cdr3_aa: CASSSTGGARFTEAFF
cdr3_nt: TGTGCCAGCAGTTCTACAGGGGGCGCAAGGTTCACTGAAGCTTTCTTT

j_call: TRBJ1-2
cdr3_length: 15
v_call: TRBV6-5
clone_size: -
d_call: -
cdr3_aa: CASSYGISANYGYTF
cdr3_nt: TGTGCCAGCAGTTACGGCATTTCAGCTAACTATGGCTACACCTTC

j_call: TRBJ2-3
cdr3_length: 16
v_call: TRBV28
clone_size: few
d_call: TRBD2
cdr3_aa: CASSLTGGKGADTQYF
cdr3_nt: TGTGCCAGCAGTTTAACGGGAGGGAAGGGGGCAGATACGCAGTATTTT

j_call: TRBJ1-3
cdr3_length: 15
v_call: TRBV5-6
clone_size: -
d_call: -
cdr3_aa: CASSFNLGPGNTIYF
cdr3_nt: TGTGCCAGCAGCTTCAACCTTGGGCCTGGAAACACCATATATTTT

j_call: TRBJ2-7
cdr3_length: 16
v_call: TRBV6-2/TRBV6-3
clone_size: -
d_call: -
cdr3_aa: CASSSPFDSDSYEQYF
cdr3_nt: TGTGCCAGCAGTTCCCCCTTTGATAGCGACTCCTACGAGCAGTACTTC

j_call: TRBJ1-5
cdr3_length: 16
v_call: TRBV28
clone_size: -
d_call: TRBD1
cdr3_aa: CASSLGTGDRNQPQHF
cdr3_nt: TGTGCCAGCAGTTTAGGGACAGGGGATAGAAATCAGCCCCAGCATTTT

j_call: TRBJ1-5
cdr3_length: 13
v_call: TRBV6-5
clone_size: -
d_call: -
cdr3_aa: CASSYTLDQPQHF
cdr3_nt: TGTGCCAGCAGTTACACTCTCGATCAGCCCCAGCATTTT

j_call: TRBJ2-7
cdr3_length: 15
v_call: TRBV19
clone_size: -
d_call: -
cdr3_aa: CASSMGGPGSYEQYF
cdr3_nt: TGTGCCAGTAGTATGGGTGGTCCCGGGAGCTACGAGCAGTACTTC

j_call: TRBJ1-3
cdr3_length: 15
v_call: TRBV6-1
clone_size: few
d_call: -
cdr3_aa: CASTNLQSSGNTIYF
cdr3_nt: TGTGCCAGCACCAATCTCCAGAGCTCTGGAAACACCATATATTTT

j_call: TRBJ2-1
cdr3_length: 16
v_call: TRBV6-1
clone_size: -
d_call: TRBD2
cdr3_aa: CASTALSGGSPNEQFF
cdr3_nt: TGTGCCAGCACAGCCCTTAGCGGGGGATCTCCCAATGAGCAGTTCTTC

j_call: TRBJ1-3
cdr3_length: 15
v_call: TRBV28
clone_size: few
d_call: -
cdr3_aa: CASSPRGGTTDTIYF
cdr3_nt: TGTGCCAGCAGTCCTAGGGGGGGTACAACGGACACCATATATTTT

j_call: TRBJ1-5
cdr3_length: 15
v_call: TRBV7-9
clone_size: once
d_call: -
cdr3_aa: CASSLGPGGNQPQNF
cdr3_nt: TGTGCCAGCAGCTTAGGTCCCGGCGGCAATCAGCCCCAGAATTTT

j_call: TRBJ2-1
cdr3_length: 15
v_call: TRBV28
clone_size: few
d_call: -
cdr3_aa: CASSNSPSRGHEQFF
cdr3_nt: TGTGCCAGCAGTAATTCACCTTCCAGGGGACATGAGCAGTTCTTC

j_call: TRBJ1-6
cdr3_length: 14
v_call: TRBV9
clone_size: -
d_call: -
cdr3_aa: CASSVKWNNSPLHF
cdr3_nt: TGTGCCAGCAGCGTGAAATGGAATAATTCACCCCTCCACTTT

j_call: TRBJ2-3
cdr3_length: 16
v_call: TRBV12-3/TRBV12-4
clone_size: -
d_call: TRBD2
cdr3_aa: CASSLMLASGEDTQYF
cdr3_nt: TGTGCCAGCAGTTTAATGTTGGCTAGCGGGGAGGATACGCAGTATTTT

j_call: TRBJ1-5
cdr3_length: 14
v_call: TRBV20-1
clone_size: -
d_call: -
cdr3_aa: CSSMGRGGGQPQHF
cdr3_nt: TGCAGTTCGATGGGGCGGGGCGGGGGTCAGCCCCAGCATTTT

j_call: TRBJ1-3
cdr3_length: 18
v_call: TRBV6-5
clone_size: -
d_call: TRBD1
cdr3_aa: CASSYLSSGTGPGNTIYF
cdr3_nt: TGTGCCAGCAGTTACTTGTCCTCCGGGACAGGGCCTGGAAACACCATATATTTT